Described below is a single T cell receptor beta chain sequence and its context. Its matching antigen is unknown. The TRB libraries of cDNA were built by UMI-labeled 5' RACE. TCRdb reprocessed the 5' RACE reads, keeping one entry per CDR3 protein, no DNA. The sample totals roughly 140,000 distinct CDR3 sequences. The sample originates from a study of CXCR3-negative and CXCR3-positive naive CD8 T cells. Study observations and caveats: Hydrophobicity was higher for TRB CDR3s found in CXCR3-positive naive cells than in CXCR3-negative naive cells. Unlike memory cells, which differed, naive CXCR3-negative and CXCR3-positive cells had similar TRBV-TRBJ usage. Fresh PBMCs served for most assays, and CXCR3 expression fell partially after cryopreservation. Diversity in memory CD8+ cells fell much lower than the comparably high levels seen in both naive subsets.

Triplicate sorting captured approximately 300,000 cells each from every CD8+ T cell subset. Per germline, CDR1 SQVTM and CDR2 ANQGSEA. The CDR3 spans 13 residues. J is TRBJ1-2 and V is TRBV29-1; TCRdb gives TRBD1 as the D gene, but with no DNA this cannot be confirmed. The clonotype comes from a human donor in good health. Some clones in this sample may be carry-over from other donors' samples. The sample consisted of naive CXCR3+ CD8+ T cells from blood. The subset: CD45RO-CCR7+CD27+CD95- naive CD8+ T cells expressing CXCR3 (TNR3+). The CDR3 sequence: CSVVAGPLHGCTF.